The next 5 T cell receptor beta chains were all read from a single sample in a study of blood T cell repertoires in COVID-19. The protocol was immunoSEQ multiplex PCR, while the TCRdb copy is restricted to in-frame clones and leaves out a portion. This sample yields about 130,000 clones, of which 80% to 85% are seen a single time; around 4% belongs to the top ten. Specimen: peripheral blood. These receptors came from a woman between 50 and 59 years old with acute or convalescent COVID-19.

This chain uses TRBV20-1 with TRBJ2-1, with a tentative D call TRBD2 (5 bases). The ends were cut back, 3 bases at V and 7 bases at J, with 13 bases in the middle. This CDR3 comprises 13 residues. Germline CDR1 DFQATT, CDR2 SNEGSKA (reference sequence). DNA for the CDR3: TGCAGTGCTAGTTTACTAGGCACGAATGAGCAGTTCTTC. The encoded protein is CSASLLGTNEQFF.

V and J are TRBV6-5 and TRBJ2-1; D is undetermined. V was pared by 5 bases and J by 10 bases, with 9 bases between. This CDR3 region has 11 residues. Germline lookup yields CDR1 MNHEY and CDR2 SVGAGI. Here the CDR3 DNA reads TGTGCCAGCAGTAATCCTCGGGAGCAGTTCTTC. Translation: CASSNPREQFF.

V is TRBV24-1 and J is TRBJ2-1, with D perhaps TRBD2 (5 bases). Trimming cost V 2 bases and J 1 base, with 11 bases left between them. Looked up from germline, CDR1 is KGHDR and CDR2 is SFDVKD. The CDR3 consists of 16 residues. As DNA, the CDR3 is TGTGCCACCAGTGATTCCCTAGCTGGGTCCTACAATGAGCAGTTCTTC. Protein: CATSDSLAGSYNEQFF.

The sample holds a few counts of this clone. The chain employs TRBV28 and TRBJ2-1; 16 positions agree with TRBD2. After removal of 8 bases from V and 9 bases from J, the junction contained 4 bases not matched to a gene. This CDR3 comprises 14 residues. Per germline, CDR1 MDHEN and CDR2 SYDVKM. Written as DNA, the CDR3 is TGTGCCAGCGGGACTAGCGGGAGGGCCGGTGAGCAGTTCTTC. This sequence encodes CASGTSGRAGEQFF.

The chain is built from TRBV6-5 and TRBJ1-6; D is ambiguous. Germline CDR1 reads MNHEY; CDR2 reads SVGAGI. The CDR3 spans 15 residues. V dropped 8 bases and J dropped 13 bases, with 24 bases sitting between them. The CDR3 coding sequence is TGTGCCAGCTCAGACCGAGCAAGGAGTGGGTTGCCCCTCCACTTT. Translating it yields CASSDRARSGLPLHF.